This TCR beta chain was captured by sequencing in a study of cytomegalovirus exposure and HLA in healthy donors. The PCR made use of 60 Vbeta and 13 Jbeta primers. Here immunoSEQ multiplex PCR was the method, and the copy in TCRdb shows in-frame clones only, minus some. The sample lists 95,000 to 150,000 clones, approximately 77% occurring once. CDR3 length equals 15 residues. After removal of 5 bases from V and 2 bases from J, the junction contained 7 bases not matched to a gene. From germline, CDR1 is MNHEY and CDR2 SVGAGI. The rearrangement uses TRBV6-5 and TRBJ1-2; 8 bases match TRBD1. The sequencing input was PBMCs. The TCR originated in a man between 18 and 35 years old in good health and CMV-seronegative. This CDR3 reads CASSRLDRVNYGYTF. In DNA, the CDR3 is TGTGCCAGCAGTCGCCTGGACAGGGTAAACTATGGCTACACCTTC.